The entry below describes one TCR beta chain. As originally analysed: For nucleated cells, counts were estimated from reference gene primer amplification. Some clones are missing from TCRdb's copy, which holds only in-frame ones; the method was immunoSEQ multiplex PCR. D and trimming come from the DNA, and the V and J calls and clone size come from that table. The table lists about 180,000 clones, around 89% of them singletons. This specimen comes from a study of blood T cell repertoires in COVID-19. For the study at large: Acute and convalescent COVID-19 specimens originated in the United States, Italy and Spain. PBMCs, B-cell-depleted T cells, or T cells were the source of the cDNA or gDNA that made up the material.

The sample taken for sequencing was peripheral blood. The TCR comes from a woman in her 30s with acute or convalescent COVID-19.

The CDR3 sequence: CASSYSPTLQYF. The CDR3 DNA is TGTGCCAGCAGTTACAGTCCTACGTTGCAGTACTTC. This chain joins TRBV6-5 and TRBJ2-7; D remains unclear. The germline V and J ends were trimmed by 2 bases and 9 bases, with 11 bases remaining between them. This CDR3 has 12 residues. Germline loops: CDR1 MNHEY, CDR2 SVGAGI.